The 4 T cell receptor beta chains below come from one sample, sequenced in a study of blood T cell repertoires in COVID-19 (dated by TCRdb to 2018 to 2021). The library was built by means of the immunoSEQ multiplex PCR assay. TCRdb limited this immuneACCESS table to in-frame rearrangements with V and J called. A share of clones is missing; checked studies link under half to unresolved V genes, and the rest is unexplained. The sample contains 150,000 or so clones, approximately 84% of them found a single time. Clones ranked in the top ten supply 11% to 15% of the sample. The sequenced sample was peripheral blood. Receptor source: a man younger than 35 with active or convalescent COVID-19.

The chain recombines TRBV5-1 with TRBJ1-3; D gene unclear. The V and J ends lost 0 bases and 0 bases respectively, with 4 bases between them. CDR1 SGHRS and CDR2 YFSETQ come from the germline V gene. This CDR3 is 14 amino acids long. The CDR3 protein is CASSLDNSGNTIYF. CDR3 coding DNA: TGCGCCAGCAGCTTGGACAACTCTGGAAACACCATATATTTT.

The V and J genes are TRBV19 and TRBJ2-2, with D perhaps matching TRBD2 (6 bases). The CDR3 has 15 residues. Trimming removed 3 bases from V and 5 bases from J, with 13 bases in between. Germline loops: CDR1 LNHDA, CDR2 SQIVND (reference sequence). Here the CDR3 DNA reads TGTGCCAGTAGTATCCCGGGAGTAGGGACCGGGGAGCTGTTTTTT. Translation: CASSIPGVGTGELFF.

This chain links TRBV4-2 with TRBJ2-5, with TRBD2 identical over 8 bases. Trimming cost V 1 base and J 5 bases; bases outside gene matches: 0. This CDR3 comprises 13 residues. Germline V gene sequence: CDR1 LGHNA, CDR2 YNFKEQ. The CDR3 region has the DNA TGTGCCAGCAGCCAAGGACTAGCGGAGACCCAGTACTTC. It encodes CASSQGLAETQYF.

This chain connects TRBV28 to TRBJ2-1, with 13 bases aligning to TRBD2. The CDR3 is made up of 15 amino acids. Germline CDR1 MDHEN, CDR2 SYDVKM. V lost 4 bases and J lost 8; bases outside the gene matches: 5. CDR3 sequence (DNA): TGTGCCAGCAGTTACGGGACTAGCGGGGCGTATGAGCAGTTCTTC. Translation gives CASSYGTSGAYEQFF. Drawing the rest from reference TRBV28 and TRBJ2-1, the complete variable domain is DVKVTQSSRYLVKRTGEKVFLECVQDMDHENMFWYRQDPGLGLRLIYFSYDVKMKEKGDIPEGYSVSREKKERFSLILESASTNQTSMYLCASSYGTSGAYEQFFGPGTRLTVL.